The following is a T cell receptor beta chain sequence with its context. Antigen specificity is unknown. Data came from immunoSEQ multiplex PCR; TCRdb stores just in-frame clones and leaves some out. The table lists 2.3 million or so clones, more than 80% of them singletons. CDR3 size: 15 residues. The V gene's germline CDR1 is KGHSH and CDR2 LQKENI. Trimming cost V 2 bases and J 0 bases, with 10 bases left between them. The data derive from a study of shared clonotypes between healthy human individuals. Study observations and caveats: The study's rarefaction showed incomplete sorted-subset sequencing despite large depth.

The rearrangement joins TRBV18 to TRBJ1-2; D not certain. The specimen was naive CD4+ T cells from PBMCs. The subset denotes: CD45RA+ positively selected. The TCR comes from a man between 18 and 35 years old in good health. Some clones in this sample may be carry-over from other donors' samples. CDR3 coding DNA: TGTGCCAGCTCACCAACTATTGATGCTAACTATGGCTACACCTTC. It is translated as CASSPTIDANYGYTF.